This T cell receptor beta chain was captured in a study of control samples from healthy donors and cancer patients. Germline V gene lookup returns CDR1 LGHDT and CDR2 YNNKEL (reference sequence). The V gene lost 4 bases and the J gene lost 3 bases, with 16 bases spanning the gap. This CDR3 contains 15 residues. Profiled with immunoSEQ multiplex PCR; TCRdb holds only in-frame clones, not every one. The sample consists of 150,000 to 200,000 clones, roughly nine tenths of them appearing once. The receptor was derived from a woman aged 25-40 years in good health. This chain joins TRBV3-1 (or the pseudogene TRBV3-2) and TRBJ2-7; tentatively, D is TRBD1 (6 bases). Sequenced sample: blood. The CDR3: CASSPYREPSYEQYF. In DNA, the CDR3 is TGTGCCAGCAGCCCATACAGGGAACCAAGCTACGAGCAGTACTTC.